This TCR beta chain was recorded in a study of blood T cells in healthy people across ages. Study-level points and caveats: Observed TCR beta diversity per million T cells went down as age went up. This fall followed a roughly linear course with age.

Details on this clonotype: Its target is not known.

The second PCR ran about 6 to 12 cycles with a sample-barcoded 5' primer and J-beta primers. The yield of each sample was at least 3 million CDR3-containing paired-end reads. In TCRdb, the 5' RACE reads were re-called with MiXCR into one record per CDR3 protein. The repertoire holds roughly 900,000 distinct CDR3 sequences, around 49% seen once, with 13% in the top ten. This CDR3 region has 14 residues. Trimming took off 7 bases at V and 4 bases at J, with 11 bases between the two ends. From germline, CDR1 is MDHEN and CDR2 SYDVKM. The chain joins TRBV28 to TRBJ2-6; D gene unclear. The sequencing input was blood. This receptor was obtained from a man aged 25 to 40 in good health. CDR3: CASTNRLGANVLTF. The CDR3 DNA reads TGTGCCAGCACCAACCGGTTAGGGGCCAACGTCCTGACTTTC.